These 24 T cell receptor beta chains came from one sample sequenced in a study of CD8 T cells in Susac syndrome. The RNA input was about 0.5 to 1 ug, and it was reverse transcribed with random hexamers. TCRdb fed the immunoSEQ multiplex PCR reads into MiXCR, producing one record per CDR3 protein. The profile shows about 120,000 distinct CDR3 sequences, just over 95% of them singletons. Sequenced input: CD4+ T cells from PBMCs. The receptors were gathered from a human donor with Susac syndrome.

The V call is TRBV7-9, the J call TRBJ2-6; TRBD2 matches 8 bases. Germline V gene lookup returns CDR1 SEHNR and CDR2 FQNEAQ (reference sequence). CDR3 length: 16 amino acids. V trimming: 4 bases; J trimming: 0 bases; junction bases outside the gene matches: 2. The CDR3 loop is CASSYRGGSGANVLTF. The CDR3, as DNA: TGTGCCAGCAGCTACCGGGGGGGCTCTGGGGCCAACGTCCTGACTTTC.

The J gene is TRBJ1-1, the V gene TRBV7-9, with a possible D match to TRBD1 (6 bases). Germline CDR1 SEHNR, CDR2 FQNEAQ (reference sequence). With 4 bases removed from V and 6 bases from J, the gap between germline ends came to 12 bases. The CDR3 contains 13 residues. This CDR3 reads CASSSPRGAEAFF. The CDR3 DNA sequence: TGTGCCAGCAGCTCGCCGAGGGGGGCTGAAGCTTTCTTT.

This chain uses TRBV12-3 or TRBV12-4 with TRBJ1-2; 8 bases line up with TRBD1. Germline trimming cut 3 bases from V and 7 bases from J; bases unmatched to any gene: 1. The CDR3 has 12 amino acids. CDR3 in DNA: TGTGCCAGCAGTTTTGACAGGGGTGGCTACACCTTC. It specifies CASSFDRGGYTF.

The chain uses TRBV27 and TRBJ2-7; no clear D. This CDR3 region has 13 residues. Trimming took off 8 bases at V and 2 bases at J, with 13 bases between the two ends. In germline, CDR1 is MNHEY, CDR2 SMNVEV (reference sequence). The CDR3 region has the DNA TGTGCCAGCCCAAGGCTGATTGCCTACGAGCAGTACTTC. Protein sequence: CASPRLIAYEQYF.

The rearrangement links TRBV5-4 to TRBJ2-1; no clear D. From germline, CDR1 is SGHNT and CDR2 YYREEE (reference sequence). This CDR3 is built from 14 residues. The V end lost 3 bases, the J end lost 1 base, and 8 bases lay between the germline ends. CDR3 nucleotide sequence: TGTGCCAGCAGCTCGGACCGGTCCTACAATGAGCAGTTCTTC. Its translation: CASSSDRSYNEQFF.

V gene TRBV11-2 combines with J gene TRBJ2-3; D is perhaps TRBD2 (5 bases). There are 16 residues in the CDR3. Germline V lookup: CDR1 SGHAT, CDR2 FQNNGV. V gave up 5 bases and J gave up 1 base, with 16 bases separating them. The DNA of the CDR3 is TGTGCCAGCAGCAACCAAGGACTGTTACGCACAGATACGCAGTATTTT. Protein sequence: CASSNQGLLRTDTQYF.

The chain combines TRBV4-3 with TRBJ2-6; D is perhaps TRBD1 or TRBD2 (5 bases each). The CDR3 has 17 amino acids. The V gene's germline CDR1 is LGHNA and CDR2 YSLEER. V was trimmed by 0 bases and J by 2 bases, leaving 11 bases between them. The CDR3 nucleotides are TGCGCCAGCAGCCAAGATCAGCAGGGACCTGGGGCCAACGTCCTGACTTTC. This codes for CASSQDQQGPGANVLTF.

The rearrangement uses TRBV3-1 and TRBJ1-1, with D unclear. This CDR3 comprises 13 residues. Trimming took off 6 bases at V and 1 base at J, with 9 bases between the two ends. Germline loops: CDR1 LGHDT, CDR2 YNNKEL (reference sequence). Here the CDR3 reads CASRHRGNTEAFF. The CDR3 DNA follows: TGTGCCAGCAGACATCGGGGGAACACTGAAGCTTTCTTT.

This rearrangement joins TRBV19 to TRBJ1-5; 8 nucleotides agree with TRBD1. The CDR3 has 14 amino acids. Germline values: CDR1 LNHDA, CDR2 SQIVND (reference sequence). With V trimmed by 5 bases and J by 6 bases, 6 bases remained unmatched. CDR3 DNA sequence: TGTGCCAGTAGTCCCCAACAGGGGGTTCAGCCCCAGCATTTT. It encodes CASSPQQGVQPQHF.

This clonotype was detected only once. This rearrangement joins TRBV19 to TRBJ1-1; no definite D call. Trimming stripped 5 bases from V and 0 bases from J, with 7 bases between. Germline V gene sequence: CDR1 LNHDA, CDR2 SQIVND (reference sequence). The CDR3 is made up of 13 amino acids. CDR3 in amino acids: CASSAQLNTEAFF. The CDR3 DNA reads TGTGCCAGTAGTGCCCAATTGAACACTGAAGCTTTCTTT.

This chain links TRBV27 with TRBJ1-1; D is possibly TRBD1 (5 bases). Germline V gives CDR1 MNHEY, CDR2 SMNVEV (reference sequence). The CDR3 sequence is 15 residues long. V was trimmed by 4 bases and J by 1 base, leaving 13 bases between them. CDR3 bases: TGTGCCAGCAGTTCGGGGCAGGGCCGGAACACTGAAGCTTTCTTT. As protein: CASSSGQGRNTEAFF.

The gene calls are TRBV4-2 and TRBJ2-3, with 8 nucleotides matching TRBD1. From germline, CDR1 is LGHNA and CDR2 YNFKEQ. After removal of 1 base from V and 4 bases from J, the junction contained 7 bases not matched to a gene. The CDR3 length is 16 residues. CDR3 protein: CASSQVGRGPADTQYF. For the CDR3, the DNA is TGTGCCAGCAGCCAAGTAGGCAGGGGGCCCGCAGATACGCAGTATTTT.

This chain uses TRBV9 with TRBJ1-1; no firm D call. CDR3 length equals 13 residues. The ends were cut back, 3 bases at V and 0 bases at J, with 6 bases in the middle. Germline V gene sequence: CDR1 SGDLS, CDR2 YYNGEE. CDR3 sequence reads: CASSAALNTEAFF. CDR3 nucleotide sequence: TGTGCCAGCAGCGCTGCTTTGAACACTGAAGCTTTCTTT.

The V gene is TRBV20-1, the J gene TRBJ1-1, with D possibly matching TRBD1 (5 bases). V was cut by 6 bases and J by 5 bases, with 7 bases left in between. CDR1 is DFQATT and CDR2 is SNEGSKA in the germline V gene (reference sequence). CDR3 length: 10 residues. CDR3 coding DNA: TGCAGTGCCCGGGGGACTGAAGCTTTCTTT. Its protein is CSARGTEAFF.

The chain couples TRBV7-9 to TRBJ1-1, with a tentative D call TRBD1 (6 bases). The CDR3 sequence is 13 residues long. Trimming removed 6 bases at V and 6 bases at J, with 14 bases between. CDR1 and CDR2 from the germline V gene are SEHNR and FQNEAQ (reference sequence). The DNA of the CDR3 is TGTGCCAGCAGGGGGACAAGGGGCGCTGAAGCTTTCTTT. Amino acid sequence: CASRGTRGAEAFF.

The chain links TRBV7-2 to TRBJ2-6; possibly TRBD2 for D (5 bases). The CDR3 runs to 16 residues. The germline V gene encodes CDR1 SGHTA and CDR2 FQGNSA. V was pared by 1 base and J by 2 bases, with 9 bases between. CDR3 DNA: TGTGCCAGCAGCTTAGTATACGGGGCTGGGGCCAACGTCCTGACTTTC. Protein: CASSLVYGAGANVLTF.

The rearrangement uses TRBV7-9 and TRBJ1-1; weak D call: TRBD1 (5 bases). Trimming pared 5 bases from V and 7 bases from J, leaving 23 bases between. Germline V gene sequence: CDR1 SEHNR, CDR2 FQNEAQ (reference sequence). The CDR3 contains 16 residues. The CDR3 DNA is TGTGCCAGCAGCACGCAACGGGGGGGAATGGAAGGTGAAGCTTTCTTT. It codes for CASSTQRGGMEGEAFF. Based on the CDR3 plus reference TRBV7-9 and TRBJ1-1, the full variable domain is DTGVSQNPRHKITKRGQNVTFRCDPISEHNRLYWYRQTLGQGPEFLTYFQNEAQLEKSRLLSDRFSAERPKGSFSTLEIQRTEQGDSAMYLCASSTQRGGMEGEAFFGQGTRLTVV.

The chain links TRBV20-1 to TRBJ2-5, with unresolved D. The end of the DNA is better explained by TRBJ2-1, so the J call may be wrong. The germline V gene has CDR1 DFQATT and CDR2 SNEGSKA (reference sequence). The CDR3 has 14 amino acids. The CDR3 spells CSARAPITGVPQFF. Here the CDR3 DNA reads TGCAGTGCTAGAGCTCCTATTACTGGGGTCCCCCAGTTCTTC.

The gene calls are TRBV6-5 and TRBJ2-7; possible D gene TRBD1, 6 bases. The V end lost 7 bases, the J end lost 3 bases, and 16 bases lay between the germline ends. CDR1 and CDR2 (germline): MNHEY, SVGAGI. The CDR3 is 14 amino acids. The CDR3 DNA reads as TGTGCCAGCACCTCCAGGGGTCCTCACTACGAGCAGTACTTC. It specifies CASTSRGPHYEQYF.

The CDR3 DNA is TGTGCCAGCAGGCCCGGGACTAGCGGCCCCTACGAGCAGTACTTC. It specifies CASRPGTSGPYEQYF. The chain uses TRBV12-3 or TRBV12-4 and TRBJ2-7; 11 positions agree with TRBD2. This CDR3 has 15 amino acids. V trimming: 6 bases; J trimming: 2 bases; junction bases outside the gene matches: 6.

The chain recombines TRBV19 with TRBJ2-7; D might be TRBD2 (5 bases). Trimming stripped 3 bases from V and 2 bases from J, with 8 bases between. Germline V lookup: CDR1 LNHDA, CDR2 SQIVND (reference sequence). The CDR3 has 13 amino acids. The CDR3 reads CASSISRAYEQYF. CDR3 bases: TGTGCCAGTAGTATTTCGCGGGCCTACGAGCAGTACTTC.

The genes are TRBV4-1 and TRBJ1-3, with 8 bases lining up with TRBD1. The CDR3 extends over 15 amino acids. Per germline, CDR1 MGHRA and CDR2 YSYEKL. J was trimmed by 3 bases and V by 3 bases; bases with no gene match: 4. The chain's CDR3 is CASSQDRVGGNTIYF. CDR3 DNA sequence: TGCGCCAGCAGCCAGGACAGGGTGGGTGGAAACACCATATATTTT.

The V gene is TRBV5-6, the J gene TRBJ2-7; 9 bases fit TRBD1. Germline assignment: CDR1 SGHDT and CDR2 YYEEEE. The CDR3 sequence is 13 residues long. V lost 4 bases and J lost 5; bases outside the gene matches: 4. CDR3 nucleotides: TGTGCCAGCAGCCGGGACAGGGCCCACGAGCAGTACTTC. Amino acids: CASSRDRAHEQYF.

The rearrangement links TRBV3-1 to TRBJ2-7; no reliable D call. The CDR3 has 12 amino acids. The ends were cut back, 8 bases at V and 3 bases at J, with 11 bases in the middle. The germline V gene encodes CDR1 LGHDT and CDR2 YNNKEL (reference sequence). This CDR3 is CASGRNIYEQYF. CDR3 coding DNA: TGTGCCAGCGGCCGGAATATCTACGAGCAGTACTTC.